Sequencing of this TCR beta chain was carried out in a study of CD8 T cells in ankylosing spondylitis. V lost 7 bases to trimming and J lost 4 bases; unmatched junction nucleotides: 5. The CDR3 runs to 13 residues. Germline-derived CDR1 and CDR2 are SQVTM and ANQGSEA. This clonotype appeared many times. TCRdb itself ran the 5' RACE reads through MiXCR, one entry per CDR3 protein. The repertoire holds 150,000 to 250,000 distinct CDR3 sequences, with 10% to 15% as singletons. The rearrangement joins TRBV29-1 to TRBJ2-2; 8 positions match TRBD1. The specimen was blood, either unsorted or a sorted T cell fraction (not recorded which). The TCR was taken from a male donor with ankylosing spondylitis or in good health (not recorded which). This CDR3 reads CSASDRATGELFF. CDR3 DNA: TGCAGCGCCTCGGACAGGGCCACCGGGGAGCTGTTTTTT.